This TCR beta chain was identified in a study of a mutant IDH1 vaccine in newly diagnosed glioma. Study details: The treated population exhibited a male proportion of roughly 60%, a female proportion of about 38%, and a mean age of about 39 years. Therapy received beforehand was radiotherapy, temozolomide, or both, with most patients given both. Findings and caveats of the study: Patients mounted vaccine-induced immune responses in about 93% of cases.

Data came from immunoSEQ multiplex PCR; TCRdb stores just in-frame clones and leaves some out. Among some 87,000 clones, around four fifths were seen once, and the ten largest hold 6.5% to 9.5%. A word on this clone: What it recognizes is unknown.

Time point defined: baseline, week 1 (first vaccination visit). Treatment: pre-vaccination baseline after standard-of-care therapy. Diagnosis in the donors showed new WHO grade 3 or 4 astrocytomas that were IDH1-mutant and ATRX-lost. Trimming removed 0 bases from V and 0 bases from J, with 11 bases in between. The length of the CDR3 is 16 residues. From germline, CDR1 is SGDLS and CDR2 YYNGEE. Sample: PBMCs, taken from a glioma patient treated with radiotherapy, temozolomide or both. The V call is TRBV9, the J call TRBJ2-3; the D gene is possibly TRBD2 (5 bases). The clonotype originates from a man aged 40-49 years with glioma. The CDR3 is CASSVGISVSTDTQYF. The CDR3 DNA follows: TGTGCCAGCAGCGTAGGGATTAGCGTGAGCACAGATACGCAGTATTTT. Supplemented by reference TRBV9 and TRBJ2-3, the full variable domain reads DSGVTQTPKHLITATGQRVTLRCSPRSGDLSVYWYQQSLDQGLQFLIQYYNGEERAKGNILERFSAQQFPDLHSELNLSSLELGDSALYFCASSVGISVSTDTQYFGPGTRLTVL.